This T cell receptor (beta chain) was found in a study of regulatory T cells in long-lasting Graves disease. CDR3 length: 13 residues. Between the trimmed V and J ends, which lost 7 bases and 1 base, there was a span of 8 bases. Time point reported: newly diagnosed GD, antithyroid drugs for less than 3 months. RNA isolated from PBMCs was used to make the TCR library. Investigators report Graves' disease was diagnosed under American Thyroid Association guidelines. The source of the patients was an endocrinology department in Xi'an, China. Arm-PCR with iRepertoire HTBI primers amplified the CDR3 regions for these TCR beta libraries. TCRdb independently ran MiXCR on the multiplex PCR reads; one entry per CDR3 protein. The data show about 540,000 distinct CDR3 sequences, about 13% seen once. This clonotype appeared many times. Its target is unknown. Study results and limitations: Among samples with persistent disease, TRBV28, TRBJ1-2 and TRBJ2-5 were favored.

These data are also associated with another study on T cells in Graves' hyperthyroidism and ophthalmopathy.

This rearrangement joins TRBV12-3 or TRBV12-4 to TRBJ2-4; D gene uncertain. This TCR derives from a young man with Graves disease. Sequenced here: peripheral blood mononuclear cells (PBMCs), sampled at new diagnosis, from a patient treated with antithyroid drugs. Written as DNA, the CDR3 is TGTGCCAGCACCTCCGGCGCCAAAAACATTCAGTACTTC. This codes for CASTSGAKNIQYF.